A selection of T cell receptor beta chains follows, all from one sample in a study of blood T cell repertoires in COVID-19. Libraries were prepared by immunoSEQ multiplex PCR; TCRdb keeps only in-frame clonotypes and omits some of them. This sample has about 100,000 clones; around nine tenths occur once, and the top ten carry around 5%. Sequencing was carried out using peripheral blood. All receptors come from a man between 50 and 59 years old with acute or convalescent COVID-19. Each CDR3 is given with its conserved first and last residue. D genes are given only for firm matches. The listing skips clone size in some rows; elsewhere it reads once, few, many or a size class.

d_call clone_size j_call v_call cdr3_aa
TRBD1 NA TRBJ2-7 TRBV14 CASSHSGTGSVEQYF
TRBD1 NA TRBJ2-1 TRBV10-3 CAIGQGGNEQFF
TRBD2 NA TRBJ2-5 TRBV2 CASSALGGGQETQYF
NA NA TRBJ2-4 TRBV5-6 CASSLDDREDIQYF
TRBD1 NA TRBJ2-3 TRBV19 CASRGQGDGGSTDTQYF
TRBD1 NA TRBJ2-7 TRBV5-5 CASSLPSGQGNYEQYF
TRBD1 NA TRBJ2-1 TRBV19 CASSGISGTGRNNEQFF
NA NA TRBJ2-7 TRBV11-2 CASSRDSVSYEQYF
TRBD1 NA TRBJ1-1 TRBV30 CAWRPKTGIGTEAFF
TRBD2 NA TRBJ2-1 TRBV24-1 CATSDGTSGRSYNEQFF
TRBD1 NA TRBJ1-5 TRBV12-3/TRBV12-4 CASSRQGGQPQHF
TRBD1 NA TRBJ1-1 TRBV19 CASSMVGQGAGAEAFF
NA NA TRBJ1-2 TRBV27 CASSLRGGASNYGYTF
TRBD2 NA TRBJ2-3 TRBV30 CAWSVPSAGTDTQYF
TRBD2 NA TRBJ2-7 TRBV14 CASSQGLAGGYYEQYF
TRBD1 NA TRBJ2-2 TRBV6-7 CASSYSSIRDRGLTGELFF
NA NA TRBJ1-4 TRBV6-5 CASRRTLTNEKLFF
NA NA TRBJ1-1 TRBV14 CASSQEWGLEVLGDTEAFF
TRBD1 NA TRBJ2-3 TRBV6-5 CANRDRATDTQYF
TRBD1 NA TRBJ1-1 TRBV5-6 CASSELRGSMNTEAFF
TRBD1 NA TRBJ2-2 TRBV5-1 CASSTDRGPAGELFF
TRBD2 NA TRBJ2-4 TRBV30 CAWSLAGGNIQYF
TRBD1 NA TRBJ2-4 TRBV18 CASSADRDNIQYF
TRBD2 NA TRBJ2-7 TRBV5-1 CASSNGLDNSLPTF
TRBD2 NA TRBJ2-3 TRBV27 CASSSPGLGTDTQYF
NA NA TRBJ1-1 TRBV5-1 CASSLDPGTRNTEAFF
NA NA TRBJ2-7 TRBV30 CAWRMASESYEQYF
NA NA TRBJ2-5 TRBV5-1 CASSLDSPWAETQYF
TRBD1 NA TRBJ1-2 TRBV14 CASSQVLLTGANYGYTF
TRBD2 NA TRBJ2-7 TRBV29-1 CSVEEGTKYEQYF
NA NA TRBJ1-2 TRBV5-1 CASSLALGRHNYGYTF
NA NA TRBJ1-1 TRBV6-6 CASSFLGGGNTEAFF
NA once TRBJ1-1 TRBV3-1/TRBV3-2 CASSQDFLMDPEVNTEAFF
NA NA TRBJ1-6 TRBV25-1 CASSELGRVDSPLHF
NA NA TRBJ1-1 TRBV27 CASSLTGGRTEAFF
TRBD1 NA TRBJ1-1 TRBV4-2 CASRLTAGGGRGTEAFF
NA NA TRBJ1-2 TRBV5-4 CASSFQGTSYGYTF
NA few TRBJ1-2 TRBV19 CASSTTVINYGYTF
NA few TRBJ1-3 TRBV27 CASSLLAGSPGNTIYF
TRBD1 NA TRBJ1-4 TRBV12-3/TRBV12-4 CASSDRGGEKLFF
NA NA TRBJ1-3 TRBV2 CASSREGSGNTIYF
NA NA TRBJ1-4 TRBV11-3 CASSFGPGGANEKLFF
NA NA TRBJ2-1 TRBV19 CASSIGASYNEQFF
TRBD1 once TRBJ1-6 TRBV5-1 CASSLIGTGGFHSPLHF
TRBD2 NA TRBJ2-1 TRBV27 CASRSLVLAGVRNEQFF
TRBD1 NA TRBJ2-1 TRBV5-1 CASSLEDREDEQFF
NA NA TRBJ1-4 TRBV9 CASSDTGYNEKLFF
TRBD1 NA TRBJ1-5 TRBV19 CASIPPGQGAQPQHF